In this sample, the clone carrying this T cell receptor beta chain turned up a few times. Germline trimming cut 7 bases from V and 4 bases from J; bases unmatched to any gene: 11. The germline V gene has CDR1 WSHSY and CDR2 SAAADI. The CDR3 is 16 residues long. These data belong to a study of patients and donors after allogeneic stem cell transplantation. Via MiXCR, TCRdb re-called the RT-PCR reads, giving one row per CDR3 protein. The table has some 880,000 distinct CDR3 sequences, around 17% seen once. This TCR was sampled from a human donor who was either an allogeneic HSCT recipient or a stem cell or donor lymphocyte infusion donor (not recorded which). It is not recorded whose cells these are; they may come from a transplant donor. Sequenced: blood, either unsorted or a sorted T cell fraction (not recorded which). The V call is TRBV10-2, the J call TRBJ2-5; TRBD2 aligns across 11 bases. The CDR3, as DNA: TGCGCCAGCAAAAACCACTTAGCGGGAGGGGGAGAGACCCAGTACTTC. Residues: CASKNHLAGGGETQYF.